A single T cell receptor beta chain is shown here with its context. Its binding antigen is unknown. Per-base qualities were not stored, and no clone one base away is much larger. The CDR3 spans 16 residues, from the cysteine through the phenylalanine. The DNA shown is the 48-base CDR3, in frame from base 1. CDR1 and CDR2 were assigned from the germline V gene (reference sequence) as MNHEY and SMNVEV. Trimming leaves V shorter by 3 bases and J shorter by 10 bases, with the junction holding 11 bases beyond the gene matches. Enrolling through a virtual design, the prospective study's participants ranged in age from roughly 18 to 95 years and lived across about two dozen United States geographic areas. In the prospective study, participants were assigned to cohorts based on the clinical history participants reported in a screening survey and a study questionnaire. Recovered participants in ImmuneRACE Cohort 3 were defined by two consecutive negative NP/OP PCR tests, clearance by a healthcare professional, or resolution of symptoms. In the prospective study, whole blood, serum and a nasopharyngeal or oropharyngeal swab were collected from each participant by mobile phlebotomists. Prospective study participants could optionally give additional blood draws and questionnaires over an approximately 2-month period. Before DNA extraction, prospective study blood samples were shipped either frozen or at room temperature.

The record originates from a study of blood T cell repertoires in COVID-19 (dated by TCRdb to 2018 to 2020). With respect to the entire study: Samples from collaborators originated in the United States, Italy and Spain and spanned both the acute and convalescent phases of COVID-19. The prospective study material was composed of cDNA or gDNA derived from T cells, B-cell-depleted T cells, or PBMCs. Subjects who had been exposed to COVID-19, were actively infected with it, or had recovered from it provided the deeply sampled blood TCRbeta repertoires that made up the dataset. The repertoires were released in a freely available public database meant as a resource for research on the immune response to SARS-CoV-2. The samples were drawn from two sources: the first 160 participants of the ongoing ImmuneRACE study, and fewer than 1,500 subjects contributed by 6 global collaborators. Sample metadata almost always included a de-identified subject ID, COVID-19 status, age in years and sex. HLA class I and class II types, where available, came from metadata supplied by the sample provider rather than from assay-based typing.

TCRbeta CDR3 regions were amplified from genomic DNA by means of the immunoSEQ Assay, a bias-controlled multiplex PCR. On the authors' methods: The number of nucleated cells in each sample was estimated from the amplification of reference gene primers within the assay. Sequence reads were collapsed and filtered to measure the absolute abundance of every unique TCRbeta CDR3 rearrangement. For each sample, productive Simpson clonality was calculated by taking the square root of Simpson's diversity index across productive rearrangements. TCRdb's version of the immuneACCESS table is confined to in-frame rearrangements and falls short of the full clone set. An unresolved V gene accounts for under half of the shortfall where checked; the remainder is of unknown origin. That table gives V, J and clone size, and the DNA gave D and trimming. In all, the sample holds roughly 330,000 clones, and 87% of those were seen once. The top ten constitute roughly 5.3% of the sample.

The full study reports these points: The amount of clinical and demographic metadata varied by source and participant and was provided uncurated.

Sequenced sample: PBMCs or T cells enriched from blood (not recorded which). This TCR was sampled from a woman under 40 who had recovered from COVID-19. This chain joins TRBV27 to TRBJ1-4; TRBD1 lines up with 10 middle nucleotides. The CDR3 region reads CASSLAPDRGTGKLFF. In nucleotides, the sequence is TGTGCCAGCAGTTTGGCCCCGGACAGGGGGACTGGAAAACTGTTTTTT.